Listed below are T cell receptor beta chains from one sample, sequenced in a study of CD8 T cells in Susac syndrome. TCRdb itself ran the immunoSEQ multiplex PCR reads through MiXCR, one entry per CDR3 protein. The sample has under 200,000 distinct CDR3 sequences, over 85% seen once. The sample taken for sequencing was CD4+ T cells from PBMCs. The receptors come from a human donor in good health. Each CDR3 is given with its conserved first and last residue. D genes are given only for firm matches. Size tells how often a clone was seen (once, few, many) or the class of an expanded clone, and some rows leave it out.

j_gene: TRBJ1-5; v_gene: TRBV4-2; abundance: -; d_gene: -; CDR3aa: CASSQEAGPEPQHF; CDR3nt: TGTGCCAGCAGCCAAGAAGCAGGGCCAGAGCCCCAGCATTTT
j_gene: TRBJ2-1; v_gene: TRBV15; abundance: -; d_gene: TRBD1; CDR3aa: CATSRRVGTGGNNEQFF; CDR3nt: TGTGCCACCAGCAGGCGTGTCGGGACAGGGGGGAACAATGAGCAGTTCTTC
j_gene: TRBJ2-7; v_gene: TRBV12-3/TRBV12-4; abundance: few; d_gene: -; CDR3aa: CASSRTQYEQYF; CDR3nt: TGTGCCAGCAGTCGGACACAGTACGAGCAGTACTTC
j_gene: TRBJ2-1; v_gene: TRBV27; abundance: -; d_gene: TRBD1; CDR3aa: CASLRTGGTGNEQFF; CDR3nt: TGTGCCAGCCTTAGGACAGGGGGAACAGGCAATGAGCAGTTCTTC
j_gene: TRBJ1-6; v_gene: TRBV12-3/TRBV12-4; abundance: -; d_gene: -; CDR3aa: CASRPGPAGSPLHF; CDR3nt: TGTGCCAGCAGGCCCGGGCCGGCGGGTTCACCCCTCCACTTT
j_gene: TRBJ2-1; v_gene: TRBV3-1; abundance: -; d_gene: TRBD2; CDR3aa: CASSQSSGSYNEQFF; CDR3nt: TGTGCCAGCAGCCAAAGTAGCGGGTCCTACAATGAGCAGTTCTTC
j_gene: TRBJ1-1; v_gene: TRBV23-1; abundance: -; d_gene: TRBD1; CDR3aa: CASPGQLIRSTEAFF; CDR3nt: TGCGCCAGCCCGGGACAGTTAATAAGGAGCACTGAAGCTTTCTTT
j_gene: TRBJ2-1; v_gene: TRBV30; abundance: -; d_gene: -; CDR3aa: CAWSDGPHNEQFF; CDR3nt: TGTGCCTGGAGTGATGGACCCCACAATGAGCAGTTCTTC
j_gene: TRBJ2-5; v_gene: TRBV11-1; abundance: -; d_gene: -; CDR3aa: CASSLSDGNPGKTQYF; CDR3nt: TGTGCCAGCAGCTTAAGTGACGGGAATCCAGGGAAGACCCAGTACTTC
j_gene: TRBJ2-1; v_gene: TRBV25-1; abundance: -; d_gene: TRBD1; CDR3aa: CASSRLGQQYNEQFF; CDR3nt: TGTGCCAGCAGCCGCCTGGGACAGCAGTACAATGAGCAGTTCTTC
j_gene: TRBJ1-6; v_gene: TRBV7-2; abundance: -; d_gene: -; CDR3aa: CASSPPPSVTLHF; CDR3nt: TGTGCCAGCAGCCCGCCGCCTTCGGTCACCCTCCACTTT
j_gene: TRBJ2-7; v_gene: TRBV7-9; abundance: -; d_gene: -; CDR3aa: CASSSSARHIYEQYF; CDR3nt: TGTGCCAGCAGCTCTTCGGCCCGGCACATCTACGAGCAGTACTTC
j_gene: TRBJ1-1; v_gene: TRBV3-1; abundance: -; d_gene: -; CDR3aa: CASSPGTPEAFF; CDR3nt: TGTGCCAGCAGCCCCGGGACCCCTGAAGCTTTCTTT
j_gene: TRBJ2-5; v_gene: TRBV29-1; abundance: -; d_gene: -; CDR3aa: CSVEPGEETQYF; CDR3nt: TGCAGCGTTGAACCTGGGGAAGAGACCCAGTACTTC
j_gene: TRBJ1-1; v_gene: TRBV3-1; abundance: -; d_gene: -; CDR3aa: CASSQDTGTEAFF; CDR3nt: TGTGCCAGCAGCCAAGATACGGGCACTGAAGCTTTCTTT
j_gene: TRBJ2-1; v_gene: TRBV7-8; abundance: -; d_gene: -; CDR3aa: CASSLDRNNEQFF; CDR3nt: TGTGCCAGCAGCCTTGACAGGAACAATGAGCAGTTCTTC
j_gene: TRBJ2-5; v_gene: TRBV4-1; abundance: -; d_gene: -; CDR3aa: CASSQVASAETQYF; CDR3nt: TGCGCCAGCAGCCAAGTCGCCAGCGCAGAGACCCAGTACTTC
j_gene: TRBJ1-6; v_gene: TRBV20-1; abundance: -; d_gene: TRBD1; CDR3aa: CSARDRSSYNSPLHF; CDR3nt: TGCAGTGCTAGGGACAGGAGCTCCTATAATTCACCCCTCCACTTT
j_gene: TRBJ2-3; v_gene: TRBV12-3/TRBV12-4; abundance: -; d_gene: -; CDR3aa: CASSHPTRGEDTQYF; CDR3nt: TGTGCCAGCAGTCACCCGACTAGGGGCGAAGATACGCAGTATTTT
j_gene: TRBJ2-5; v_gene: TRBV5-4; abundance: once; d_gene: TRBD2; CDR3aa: CASGLAGGGRMGETQYF; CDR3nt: TGTGCCAGCGGCTTAGCGGGGGGTGGTAGGATGGGAGAGACCCAGTACTTC
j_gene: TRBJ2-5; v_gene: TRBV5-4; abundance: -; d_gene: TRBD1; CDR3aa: CASSTPTGGRETQYF; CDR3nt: TGTGCCAGCAGCACCCCGACAGGGGGAAGAGAGACCCAGTACTTC
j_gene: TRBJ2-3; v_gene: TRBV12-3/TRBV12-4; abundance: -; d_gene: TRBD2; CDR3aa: CASSLSGGEDTQYF; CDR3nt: TGTGCCAGCAGTCTTAGCGGGGGTGAAGATACGCAGTATTTT
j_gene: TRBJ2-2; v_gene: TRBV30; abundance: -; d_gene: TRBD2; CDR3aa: CAWSELAGYTGELFF; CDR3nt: TGTGCCTGGAGTGAACTAGCGGGGTACACCGGGGAGCTGTTTTTT
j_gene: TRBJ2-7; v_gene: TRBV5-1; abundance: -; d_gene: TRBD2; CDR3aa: CASTLSGATYEQYF; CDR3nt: TGCGCCAGCACCCTCAGCGGGGCCACCTACGAGCAGTACTTC
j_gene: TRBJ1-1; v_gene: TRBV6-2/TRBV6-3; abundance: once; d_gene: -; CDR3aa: CASRTIRVAEAFF; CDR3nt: TGTGCCAGCAGGACTATCAGGGTCGCTGAAGCTTTCTTT
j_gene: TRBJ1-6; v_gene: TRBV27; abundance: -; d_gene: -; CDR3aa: CASSLSSISYNSPLHF; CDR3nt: TGTGCCAGCAGTTTATCCTCCATCTCCTATAATTCACCCCTCCACTTT
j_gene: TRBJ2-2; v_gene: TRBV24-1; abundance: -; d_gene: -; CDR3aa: CATSDGGSGELFF; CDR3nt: TGTGCCACCAGTGATGGTGGGTCCGGGGAGCTGTTTTTT
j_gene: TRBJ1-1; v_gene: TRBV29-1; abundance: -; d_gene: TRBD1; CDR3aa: CSVGGTGGTEAFF; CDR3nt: TGCAGCGTTGGTGGGACAGGGGGCACTGAAGCTTTCTTT
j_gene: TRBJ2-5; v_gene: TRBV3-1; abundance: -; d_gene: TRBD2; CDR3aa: CASSQGAGGSETQYF; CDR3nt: TGTGCCAGCAGCCAAGGTGCGGGAGGTTCAGAGACCCAGTACTTC
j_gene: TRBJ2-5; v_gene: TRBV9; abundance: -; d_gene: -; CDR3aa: CASSVREETQYF; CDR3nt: TGTGCCAGCAGCGTAAGGGAAGAGACCCAGTACTTC
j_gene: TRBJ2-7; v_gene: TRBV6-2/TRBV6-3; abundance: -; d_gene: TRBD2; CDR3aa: CASNAPGLGSYEQYF; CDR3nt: TGTGCCAGCAACGCCCCGGGACTAGGTTCCTACGAGCAGTACTTC
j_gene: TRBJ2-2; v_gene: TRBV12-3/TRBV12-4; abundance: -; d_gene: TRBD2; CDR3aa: CASRVAGARNTGELFF; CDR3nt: TGTGCCAGCAGAGTAGCGGGGGCCCGGAACACCGGGGAGCTGTTTTTT
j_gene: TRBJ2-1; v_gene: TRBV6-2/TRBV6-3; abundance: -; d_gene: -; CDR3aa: CASSLQGFQVF; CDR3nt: TGTGCCAGCAGTTTACAGGGATTCCAGGTCTTC
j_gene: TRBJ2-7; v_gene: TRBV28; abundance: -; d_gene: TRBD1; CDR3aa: CASRVTGQEQYF; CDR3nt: TGTGCCAGCAGGGTGACAGGGCAAGAGCAGTACTTC
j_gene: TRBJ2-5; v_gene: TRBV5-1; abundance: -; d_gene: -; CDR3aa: CASSLLGARGETQYF; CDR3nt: TGCGCCAGCAGCTTATTAGGGGCGCGAGGAGAGACCCAGTACTTC
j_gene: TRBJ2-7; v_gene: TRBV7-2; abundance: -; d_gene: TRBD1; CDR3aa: CASSPRTGGYEQYF; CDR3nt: TGTGCCAGCAGCCCCCGGACAGGGGGATACGAGCAGTACTTC
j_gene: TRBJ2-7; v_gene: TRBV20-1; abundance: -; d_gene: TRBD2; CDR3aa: CSARVLAGGPSPHEQYF; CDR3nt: TGCAGTGCTAGAGTGCTAGCGGGGGGACCCTCCCCCCACGAGCAGTACTTC
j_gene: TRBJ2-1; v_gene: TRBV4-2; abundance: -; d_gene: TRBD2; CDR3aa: CASSQAGGGAYNEQFF; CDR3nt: TGTGCCAGCAGCCAAGCCGGCGGGGGGGCCTACAATGAGCAGTTCTTC
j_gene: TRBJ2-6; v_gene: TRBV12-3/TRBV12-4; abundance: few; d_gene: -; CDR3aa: CASSRGAGANVLTF; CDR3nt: TGTGCCAGCAGTAGGGGGGCCGGGGCCAACGTCCTGACTTTC
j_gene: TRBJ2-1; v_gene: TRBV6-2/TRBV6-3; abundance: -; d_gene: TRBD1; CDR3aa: CASAHRGPYNEQFF; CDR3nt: TGTGCCAGCGCTCACAGGGGTCCCTACAATGAGCAGTTCTTC
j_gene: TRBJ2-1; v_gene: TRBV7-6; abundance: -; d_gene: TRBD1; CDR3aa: CASSPGTGNRNNEQFF; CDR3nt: TGTGCCAGCAGCCCAGGGACAGGGAACCGTAACAATGAGCAGTTCTTC
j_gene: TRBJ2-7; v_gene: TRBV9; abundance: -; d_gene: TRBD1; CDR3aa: CASSVETGGYEQYF; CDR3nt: TGTGCCAGCAGCGTAGAAACAGGGGGGTACGAGCAGTACTTC
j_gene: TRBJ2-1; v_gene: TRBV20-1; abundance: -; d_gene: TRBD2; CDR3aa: CSAPGVGGGDNEQFF; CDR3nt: TGCAGTGCTCCAGGAGTAGGCGGGGGAGACAATGAGCAGTTCTTC
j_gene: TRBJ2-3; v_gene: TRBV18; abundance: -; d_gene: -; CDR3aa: CASSPSSTDTQYF; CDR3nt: TGTGCCAGCTCACCAAGCAGCACAGATACGCAGTATTTT
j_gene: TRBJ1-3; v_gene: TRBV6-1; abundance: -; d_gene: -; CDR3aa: CASRGEGLTSSGNTIYF; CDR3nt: TGTGCCAGCAGGGGCGAAGGACTTACGAGCTCTGGAAACACCATATATTTT
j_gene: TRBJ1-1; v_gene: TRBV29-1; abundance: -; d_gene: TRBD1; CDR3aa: CSVEQGAGSEAFF; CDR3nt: TGCAGCGTTGAGCAGGGGGCGGGCTCTGAAGCTTTCTTT
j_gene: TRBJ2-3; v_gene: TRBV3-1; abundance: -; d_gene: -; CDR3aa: CASSQREDTQYF; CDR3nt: TGTGCCAGCAGCCAAAGGGAAGATACGCAGTATTTT
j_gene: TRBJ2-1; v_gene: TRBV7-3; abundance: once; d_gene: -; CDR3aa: CASSSGAGRTHEQFF; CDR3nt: TGTGCCAGCAGCTCTGGGGCAGGGAGAACGCATGAGCAGTTCTTC
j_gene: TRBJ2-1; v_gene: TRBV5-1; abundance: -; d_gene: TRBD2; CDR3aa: CASSLQAGSYNEQFF; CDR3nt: TGCGCCAGCAGCTTGCAAGCGGGGTCCTACAATGAGCAGTTCTTC
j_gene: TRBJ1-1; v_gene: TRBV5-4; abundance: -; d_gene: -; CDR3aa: CASSLGGGTVNTEAFF; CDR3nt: TGTGCCAGCAGCTTGGGGGGCGGGACGGTGAACACTGAAGCTTTCTTT
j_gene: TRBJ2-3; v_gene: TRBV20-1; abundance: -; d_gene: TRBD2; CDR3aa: CSARDSSGGFNTQYF; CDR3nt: TGCAGTGCTAGAGATTCTAGCGGGGGTTTCAATACGCAGTATTTT
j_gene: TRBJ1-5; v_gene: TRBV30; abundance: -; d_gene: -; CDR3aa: CAWSVGTHFQPQHF; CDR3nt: TGTGCCTGGAGTGTGGGGACACATTTTCAGCCCCAGCATTTT
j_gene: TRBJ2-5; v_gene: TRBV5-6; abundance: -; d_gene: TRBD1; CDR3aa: CASSVDRLETQYF; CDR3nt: TGTGCCAGCAGCGTGGACAGGCTAGAGACCCAGTACTTC
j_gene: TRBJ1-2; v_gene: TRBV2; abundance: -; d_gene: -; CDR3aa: CATLRGSSYGYTF; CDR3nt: TGTGCCACCCTGAGAGGATCGAGCTATGGCTACACCTTC